The following is a T cell receptor beta chain sequence with its context. One entry per CDR3 protein results from TCRdb running MiXCR on the PCR reads. The data contain 400,000 to 600,000 distinct CDR3 sequences, about 22% of them singletons. As CD8+CD4-CCR7+CD45RA+ cells, naive CD8 T cells were sorted. The sample comes from a study of molecular identifiers for immune sequencing clone quantification. The CDR3 covers 16 residues. Germline V lookup: CDR1 SGHVS, CDR2 FQNEAQ. Trimming took off 1 base at V and 2 bases at J, with 14 bases between the two ends. The chain has TRBV7-8 and TRBJ1-2; D is perhaps TRBD1 (6 bases). Sequencing was performed on naive CD8+ T cells from blood, with Jurkat cell RNA spiked in. Regarding subset: FACS-sorted CD8+CD4-CCR7+CD45RA+ naive T cells. The clonotype comes from a human donor in good health. Some libraries in this study had Jurkat cell RNA spiked in. DNA for the CDR3: TGTGCCAGCAGCTTAGAGGGCGGGGGGCCCAACTATGGCTACACCTTC. Its translation is CASSLEGGGPNYGYTF.